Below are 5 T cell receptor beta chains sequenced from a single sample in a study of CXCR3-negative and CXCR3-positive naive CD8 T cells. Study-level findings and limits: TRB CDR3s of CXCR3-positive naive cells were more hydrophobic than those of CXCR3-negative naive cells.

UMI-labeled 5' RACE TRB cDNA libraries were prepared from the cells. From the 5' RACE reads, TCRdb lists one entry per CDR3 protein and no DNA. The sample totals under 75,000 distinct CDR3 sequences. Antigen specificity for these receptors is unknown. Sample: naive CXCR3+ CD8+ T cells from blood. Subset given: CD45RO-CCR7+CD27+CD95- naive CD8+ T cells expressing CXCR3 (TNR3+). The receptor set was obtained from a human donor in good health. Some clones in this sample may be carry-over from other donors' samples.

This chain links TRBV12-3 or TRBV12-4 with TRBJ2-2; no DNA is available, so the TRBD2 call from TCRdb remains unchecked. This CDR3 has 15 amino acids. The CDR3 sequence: CASSFGLAGTGELFF.

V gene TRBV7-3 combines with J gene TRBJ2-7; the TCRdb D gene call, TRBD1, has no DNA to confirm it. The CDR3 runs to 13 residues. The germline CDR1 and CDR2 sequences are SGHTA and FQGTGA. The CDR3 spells CASSSGPTYEQYF. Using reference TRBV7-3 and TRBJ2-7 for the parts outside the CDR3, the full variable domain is GAGVSQTPSNKVTEKGKYVELRCDPISGHTALYWYRQSLGQGPEFLIYFQGTGAADDSGLPNDRFFAVRPEGSVSTLKIQRTERGDSAVYLCASSSGPTYEQYFGPGTRLTVT.

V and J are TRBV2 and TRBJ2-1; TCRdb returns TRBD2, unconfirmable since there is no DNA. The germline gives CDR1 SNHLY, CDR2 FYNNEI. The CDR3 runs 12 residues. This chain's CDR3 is CASEREANEQFF.

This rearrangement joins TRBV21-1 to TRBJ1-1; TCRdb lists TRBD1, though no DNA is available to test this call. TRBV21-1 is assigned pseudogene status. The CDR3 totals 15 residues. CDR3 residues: CASSNSYGRGVEAFF.

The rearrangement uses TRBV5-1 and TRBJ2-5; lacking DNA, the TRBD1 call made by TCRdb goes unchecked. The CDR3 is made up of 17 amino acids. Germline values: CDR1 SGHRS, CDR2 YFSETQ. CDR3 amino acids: CASSLSRGGYLQETQYF.